The T cell receptor beta chain described here comes from a study of CXCR3-negative and CXCR3-positive naive CD8 T cells. Overall study results and limits: Diversity proved comparably high across both naive subsets and much lower in memory CD8+ cells.

For this clonotype: Its specificity is not known.

This CDR3 is 20 amino acids long. Germline assignment: CDR1 SEHNR and CDR2 FQNEAQ (reference sequence). Each TRB cDNA library was prepared by 5' RACE (with UMI labels). For each CDR3 protein, TCRdb gives one entry from its re-call of the 5' RACE reads, without DNA. The sample holds 130,000 or so distinct CDR3 sequences. Naive CD8+ T cells showed CD45RO-CCR7+CD27+CD95-. Sequencing was carried out using naive CXCR3- CD8+ T cells from blood. Stated subset: CD45RO-CCR7+CD27+CD95- naive CD8+ T cells lacking CXCR3 (TNR3-). This chain links TRBV7-9 with TRBJ2-1; absent DNA, TCRdb's TRBD2 call cannot be checked. The source of this sequence is a human donor in good health. Some clones in this sample may be carry-over from other donors' samples. Here the CDR3 reads CASSLARTSGRASSYNEQFF.